One and the same sample provided the 14 T cell receptor beta chains below, sequenced in a study of T cell responses to AZD1222 COVID-19 vaccine. Assay used: immunoSEQ multiplex PCR; TCRdb lists only in-frame clones, some missing. The repertoire holds around 120,000 clones, with roughly 89% as singletons. Specimen: peripheral blood, collected 28 days after the second AZD1222 dose. The receptors shown here come from an adult who received the AZD1222 COVID-19 vaccine.

A single count supports this clone. DNA for the CDR3: TGTGCCAGCAGTTTCAGGGCTGCCTACGAGCAGTACTTC. Translated, it gives CASSFRAAYEQYF. The V call is TRBV28, the J call TRBJ2-7; tentative D call: TRBD1 (5 bases). Germline V CDR1 and CDR2: MDHEN, SYDVKM. CDR3 length equals 13 residues. The V gene lost 3 bases and the J gene lost 2 bases, with 8 bases spanning the gap.

The rearrangement uses TRBV27 and TRBJ2-1; D ambiguous. Germline V gene sequence: CDR1 MNHEY, CDR2 SMNVEV (reference sequence). Trimming shortened V by 3 bases and J by 0 bases, and 9 bases separated the two germline ends. This CDR3 contains 15 residues. The CDR3 DNA is TGTGCCAGCAGTTTTAGTCTCAGCTCCTACAATGAGCAGTTCTTC. Protein: CASSFSLSSYNEQFF.

CDR3 amino acids: CASSHWGSSNYGYTF. CDR3 DNA sequence: TGTGCCAGCAGTCACTGGGGCAGCTCTAACTATGGCTACACCTTC. This chain connects TRBV27 to TRBJ1-2, with D possibly matching TRBD1 (5 bases). The CDR3 is 15 amino acids. CDR1 is MNHEY, CDR2 SMNVEV, per germline (reference sequence). The V gene lost 5 bases and the J gene lost 0 bases, with 13 bases spanning the gap.

The V and J genes are TRBV7-9 and TRBJ2-2; no clear D. This CDR3 comprises 12 residues. Germline CDR1 SEHNR, CDR2 FQNEAQ (reference sequence). Trimming took off 2 bases at V and 8 bases at J, with 6 bases between the two ends. As DNA, the CDR3 is TGTGCCAGCAGCTTAATTTCTGGGGAGCTGTTTTTT. Its translation: CASSLISGELFF.

The J gene is TRBJ1-1, the V gene TRBV12-3 or TRBV12-4, with D maybe TRBD1 (6 bases). V lost 6 bases, J lost 1 base, and 9 bases lay in between. The CDR3 consists of 13 residues. The CDR3 nucleotides read TGTGCCAGCAGCCCACAGGGGAACACTGAAGCTTTCTTT. Encoded protein: CASSPQGNTEAFF.

This chain links TRBV12-3 or TRBV12-4 with TRBJ2-3; TRBD2 is a possible D gene (5 bases). Trimming cost V 5 bases and J 2 bases, with 8 bases left between them. The CDR3 extends over 13 amino acids. CDR3 amino acids: CASSGESTDTQYF. Here the CDR3 DNA reads TGTGCCAGCAGTGGGGAGTCCACAGATACGCAGTATTTT.

V and J are TRBV6-5 and TRBJ1-6; D is perhaps TRBD1 (5 bases). Trimming left V 2 bases short and J 7 bases short, with 12 bases between. Germline CDR1 reads MNHEY; CDR2 reads SVGAGI. This CDR3 has 15 amino acids. CDR3 nucleotide sequence: TGTGCCAGCAGTTACCGCAGGGAAGGGAATTCACCCCTCCACTTT. As protein: CASSYRREGNSPLHF.

V is TRBV30 and J is TRBJ1-3; D remains ambiguous. The CDR3 is 15 residues long. CDR1 is GTSNPN, CDR2 SVGIG, per germline (reference sequence). V was cut by 0 bases and J by 0 bases, with 9 bases left in between. The CDR3 region is CAWSVDVSSGNTIYF. CDR3 DNA: TGTGCCTGGAGTGTAGACGTCAGCTCTGGAAACACCATATATTTT.

V is TRBV7-9 and J is TRBJ1-2, with D uncertain. The V end was cut by 5 bases, the J end by 4 bases, with 8 bases between. This CDR3 spans 12 amino acids. Germline V gives CDR1 SEHNR, CDR2 FQNEAQ (reference sequence). The CDR3 DNA sequence: TGTGCCAGCAGCCCGCCAACCTATGGCTACACCTTC. Its protein product is CASSPPTYGYTF.

The chain combines TRBV5-1 with TRBJ2-5, with D unclear. Trimming took off 4 bases at V and 2 bases at J, with 3 bases between the two ends. The CDR3 loop spans 11 amino acids. Germline V gives CDR1 SGHRS, CDR2 YFSETQ. The CDR3 coding sequence is TGCGCCAGCAGCGCACAAGAGACCCAGTACTTC. It specifies CASSAQETQYF. Combining the CDR3 with reference TRBV5-1 and TRBJ2-5 gives the whole variable domain KAGVTQTPRYLIKTRGQQVTLSCSPISGHRSVSWYQQTPGQGLQFLFEYFSETQRNKGNFPGRFSGRQFSNSRSEMNVSTLELGDSALYLCASSAQETQYFGPGTRLLVL.

This chain joins TRBV4-3 and TRBJ2-5; D possibly matches TRBD1 or TRBD2 (6 bases each). Trimming shortened V by 0 bases and J by 1 base, and 12 bases separated the two germline ends. Per germline, CDR1 LGHNA and CDR2 YSLEER. The CDR3 has 16 residues. DNA for the CDR3: TGCGCCAGCAGCCAAGACCTACCGGGGGCCCAAGAGACCCAGTACTTC. Translation gives CASSQDLPGAQETQYF.

In the case of this clone: Other nucleotide sequences in the sample specify the same CDR3. The chain combines TRBV28 with TRBJ1-1, with D unclear. This CDR3 has 14 residues. From germline, CDR1 is MDHEN and CDR2 SYDVKM. V was pared by 6 bases and J by 1 base, with 12 bases between. CDR3 sequence: CASSLPTGNTEAFF. The DNA of the CDR3 is TGTGCCAGCAGCCTACCGACTGGGAACACTGAAGCTTTCTTT.

This chain uses TRBV5-1 with TRBJ2-7; D is unresolved. V was cut by 4 bases and J by 3 bases, with 11 bases left in between. Looked up from germline, CDR1 is SGHRS and CDR2 is YFSETQ. The CDR3 runs to 13 residues. The CDR3 sequence: CASSEGFGYEQYF. CDR3 nucleotide sequence: TGCGCCAGCAGCGAAGGGTTTGGCTACGAGCAGTACTTC.

V usage is TRBV19 and J usage is TRBJ2-7; 9 bases map to TRBD1. After removal of 3 bases from V and 3 bases from J, the junction contained 3 bases not matched to a gene. Germline CDR1 and CDR2: LNHDA and SQIVND (reference sequence). The CDR3 spans 14 residues. The CDR3: CASSIPDRGYEQYF. As DNA, the CDR3 is TGTGCCAGTAGTATTCCGGACAGGGGCTACGAGCAGTACTTC.